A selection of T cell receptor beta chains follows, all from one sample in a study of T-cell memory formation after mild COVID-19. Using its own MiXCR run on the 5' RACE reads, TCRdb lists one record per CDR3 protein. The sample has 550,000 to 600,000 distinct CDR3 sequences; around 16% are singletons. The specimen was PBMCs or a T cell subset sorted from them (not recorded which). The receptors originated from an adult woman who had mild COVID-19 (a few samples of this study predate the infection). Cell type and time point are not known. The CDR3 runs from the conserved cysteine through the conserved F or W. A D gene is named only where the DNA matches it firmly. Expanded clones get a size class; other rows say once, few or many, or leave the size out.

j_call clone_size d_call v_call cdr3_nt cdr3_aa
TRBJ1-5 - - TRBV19 TGTGCCAGCGAACCGAGGGTCGGGGCCCAGCATTTT CASEPRVGAQHF
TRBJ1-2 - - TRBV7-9 TGTGCCAGCAGCTTAGCCTCTTCTGGCAGGGCGGGCGGCTACACCTTC CASSLASSGRAGGYTF
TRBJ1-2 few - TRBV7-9 TGTGCCAGCAGCTTAGACGCCTACTATGGCTACACCTTC CASSLDAYYGYTF
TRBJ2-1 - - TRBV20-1 TGCAGTGCTCCCAGACTAGAGTACAATGAGCAGTTCTTC CSAPRLEYNEQFF
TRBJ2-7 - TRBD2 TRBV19 TGTGCCAGTAGTCTTGGGACTACTCTGGCCTACGAGCAGTACTTC CASSLGTTLAYEQYF
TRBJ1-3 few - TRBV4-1 TGCGCCAGCAGCGAAATTGACAGTGCTGGAAACACCATATATTTT CASSEIDSAGNTIYF
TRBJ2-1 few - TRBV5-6 TGTGCCAGCAGCTTGGTTAGGGGTATCGGGGATGAGCAGTTCTTC CASSLVRGIGDEQFF
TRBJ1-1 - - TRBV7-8 TGTGCCAGCAGTCCAATTGGGGCGGTGGCAGAAAAAATCATGAACACTGAAGCTTTCTTT CASSPIGAVAEKIMNTEAFF
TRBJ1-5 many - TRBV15 TGTGCCACCAGCAGAACTGGACAGTACAATCAGCCCCAGCATTTT CATSRTGQYNQPQHF
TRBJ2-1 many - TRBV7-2 TGTGCCAGCAGCTCTCCGGGCCGTAGCAAGTTCTTC CASSSPGRSKFF
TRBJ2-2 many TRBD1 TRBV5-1 TGCGCCAGCAGCTTGCCAGGGGGAAACACCGGGGAGCTGTTTTTT CASSLPGGNTGELFF
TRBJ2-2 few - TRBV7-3 TGTGCCAGCAGCCAAATGGCGGGGGCGGTCGGGGAGCTGTTTTTT CASSQMAGAVGELFF
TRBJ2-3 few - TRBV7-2 TGTGCCAGCAGGTTAGCCGCCAGTGGGATTGGCACAGATACGCAGTATTTT CASRLAASGIGTDTQYF
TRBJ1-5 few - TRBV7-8 TGTGCCAGCAGCCCCCGGGACTCGAGGGGGTATCAGCCCCAGCATTTT CASSPRDSRGYQPQHF
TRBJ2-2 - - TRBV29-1 TGCAGCGTTCGTTGGGGAAATACCGGGGAGCTGTTTTTT CSVRWGNTGELFF
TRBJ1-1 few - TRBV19 TGTGCCAGTAGTATAGCCCAGGGTGGCACTGAAGCTTTCTTT CASSIAQGGTEAFF
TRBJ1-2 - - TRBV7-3 TGTGCCAGCAGCATACAGGGTTTTAACTATGGCTACACCTTC CASSIQGFNYGYTF